The following is a T cell receptor beta chain sequence with its context. This sample is part of a study of T-cell reconstitution after alpha-beta-depleted transplantation in children. During its preparation, the TCRbeta library received unique molecular identifiers. MiXCR, applied by TCRdb to the PCR reads, yields one record per CDR3 protein. Of approximately 240,000 distinct CDR3 sequences listed, approximately 9.5% were seen once; the top ten hold around 6.2%. Trimming removed 4 bases at V and 0 bases at J, with 15 bases between. Germline V lookup: CDR1 SGHRS, CDR2 YFSETQ. The CDR3 extends over 16 amino acids.

The sample here was PBMCs from the stem cell graft donor, taken from the stem cell graft. The chain combines TRBV5-1 with TRBJ2-3; TRBD2 might be the D (5 bases). The clonotype was recovered from a human donor who donated a stem cell graft to a child with acute lymphoblastic leukemia. Here the CDR3 DNA reads TGCGCCAGCAGCCCATGGACTGCTAAGAGCACAGATACGCAGTATTTT. Translating gives CASSPWTAKSTDTQYF.